A selection of T cell receptor beta chains follows, all from one sample in a study of shared clonotypes between healthy human individuals. The protocol was immunoSEQ multiplex PCR, while the TCRdb copy is restricted to in-frame clones and leaves out a portion. This sample has over a million clones, with about 75% found just once. The sequenced material came from memory CD4+ T cells sorted from blood. These receptors originate from a man aged 18 to 35 in good health. CDR3s include the opening cysteine and the closing phenylalanine or tryptophan. A D gene is named only where the DNA matches it firmly. The listing skips clone size in some rows; elsewhere it reads once, few, many or a size class.

D gene | J gene | clone size | V gene | CDR3 protein | CDR3 DNA
- | TRBJ1-2 | once | TRBV5-1 | CASSVGGTANYGYTF | TGCGCCAGCAGCGTGGGAGGCACCGCTAACTATGGCTACACCTTC
- | TRBJ2-3 | - | TRBV5-1 | CASKLDRTTDTQYF | TGCGCCAGCAAGCTAGACAGGACCACAGATACGCAGTATTTT
TRBD2 | TRBJ2-5 | - | TRBV29-1 | CSGGGLETQYF | TGCAGCGGCGGGGGGCTCGAGACCCAGTACTTC
- | TRBJ2-5 | - | TRBV19 | CASSRGNRYQETQYF | TGTGCCAGTAGTAGGGGAAATCGATATCAAGAGACCCAGTACTTC
TRBD1 | TRBJ2-1 | - | TRBV25-1 | CASSEDWTGEQFF | TGTGCCAGCAGTGAAGATTGGACAGGAGAGCAGTTCTTC
- | TRBJ1-3 | - | TRBV19 | CASSIRLGPGASGNTIYF | TGTGCCAGTAGTATCCGACTGGGTCCAGGGGCCTCTGGAAACACCATATATTTT
- | TRBJ1-1 | - | TRBV14 | CASSPGTNTEAFF | TGTGCCAGCAGCCCCGGTACGAACACTGAAGCTTTCTTT
- | TRBJ1-4 | - | TRBV6-5 | CASSYRGKGEKLFF | TGTGCCAGCAGTTATCGGGGGAAGGGTGAAAAACTGTTTTTT
TRBD1 | TRBJ2-2 | - | TRBV5-1 | CASYRGPPNTGELFF | TGCGCCAGCTACAGGGGGCCCCCGAACACCGGGGAGCTGTTTTTT
TRBD1 | TRBJ2-4 | few | TRBV18 | CASSPRQGDIQYF | TGTGCCAGCTCACCTAGACAGGGAGACATTCAGTACTTC
- | TRBJ2-7 | - | TRBV2 | CASGEVWGTYEQYF | TGTGCCAGCGGAGAGGTCTGGGGTACCTACGAGCAGTACTTC
- | TRBJ1-2 | few | TRBV4-3 | CASSQGSGVSYTF | TGCGCCAGCAGCCAAGGTTCCGGGGTGTCCTACACCTTC
TRBD2 | TRBJ2-1 | - | TRBV4-3 | CASSQKSTSGLYNEQFF | TGCGCCAGCAGCCAAAAATCGACTAGCGGGCTCTACAATGAGCAGTTCTTC
- | TRBJ2-2 | - | TRBV9 | CASSYTGELFF | TGTGCCAGCTCATACACCGGGGAGCTGTTTTTT
TRBD1 | TRBJ2-7 | - | TRBV5-1 | CASSWGDREEQYF | TGCGCCAGCAGCTGGGGGGACAGGGAAGAGCAGTACTTC
TRBD2 | TRBJ2-2 | once | TRBV30 | CAWSASGRNAGELFF | TGTGCCTGGAGCGCTAGCGGGAGAAACGCCGGGGAGCTGTTTTTT
- | TRBJ1-1 | - | TRBV28 | CASTPLGEGGTEAFF | TGTGCCAGCACCCCTCTGGGGGAGGGGGGAACTGAAGCTTTCTTT
- | TRBJ1-1 | many | TRBV28 | CASRLGYTAGWNTEAFF | TGTGCCAGCAGACTAGGGTACACGGCGGGCTGGAACACTGAAGCTTTCTTT
- | TRBJ1-1 | - | TRBV5-4 | CASVSGQRGHNTEAFF | TGTGCCAGCGTTTCAGGACAGCGAGGACATAACACTGAAGCTTTCTTT
TRBD1 | TRBJ1-1 | - | TRBV6-1 | CASSGHRGTEAFF | TGTGCCAGCAGTGGACACAGGGGAACTGAAGCTTTCTTT
- | TRBJ2-1 | - | TRBV30 | CAFNEQFF | TGTGCCTTCAATGAGCAGTTCTTC
TRBD1 | TRBJ2-1 | - | TRBV13 | CASSRTGAEQFF | TGTGCCAGCAGCAGGACAGGGGCTGAGCAGTTCTTC
- | TRBJ1-4 | few | TRBV30 | CAWDGNPGELFF | TGTGCCTGGGACGGGAACCCTGGGGAACTGTTTTTT
TRBD1 | TRBJ2-6 | - | TRBV27 | CASRPPTGAGGANVLTF | TGTGCCAGCAGACCACCGACAGGGGCAGGCGGGGCCAACGTCCTGACTTTC
TRBD1 | TRBJ1-2 | few | TRBV2 | CASTTGDYGYTF | TGTGCCAGCACCACAGGGGACTATGGCTACACCTTC
- | TRBJ1-3 | - | TRBV30 | CASNPGSGRNTIYF | TGTGCCTCCAACCCTGGGTCAGGGAGGAACACCATATATTTT
- | TRBJ2-3 | few | TRBV6-5 | CASSILGHSTDTQYF | TGTGCCAGCAGTATACTAGGTCACAGCACAGATACGCAGTATTTT
- | TRBJ1-1 | few | TRBV18 | CASSSASNTEAFF | TGTGCCAGCTCATCGGCTTCGAACACTGAAGCTTTCTTT
- | TRBJ1-2 | - | TRBV6-1 | CASSEASGNYGYTF | TGTGCCAGCAGTGAAGCGTCCGGGAACTATGGCTACACCTTC
- | TRBJ1-1 | - | TRBV6-1 | CAGRYKGNTEAFF | TGTGCCGGCCGATATAAGGGGAACACTGAAGCTTTCTTT
- | TRBJ2-5 | few | TRBV6-1 | CASTRVWGMRETQYF | TGTGCCAGCACCAGAGTATGGGGGATGAGGGAGACCCAGTACTTC
- | TRBJ2-2 | - | TRBV7-8 | CASSPRGAGELFF | TGTGCCAGCAGCCCCCGGGGAGCCGGGGAGCTGTTTTTT
- | TRBJ1-3 | once | TRBV7-9 | CASSLDLGTSDGNTIYF | TGTGCCAGCAGCTTAGACCTGGGAACATCCGATGGAAACACCATATATTTT
TRBD1 | TRBJ1-1 | - | TRBV5-6 | CASSIQGAGKAEAFF | TGTGCCAGCAGTATACAGGGGGCAGGGAAGGCTGAAGCTTTCTTT
TRBD1 | TRBJ1-6 | - | TRBV30 | CAWSPGTANNSPLHF | TGTGCCTGGAGCCCCGGGACAGCCAATAATTCACCCCTCCACTTT
- | TRBJ1-2 | - | TRBV5-1 | CASSLFQGPYGYTF | TGCGCCAGCAGCTTGTTTCAAGGCCCCTACGGCTACACCTTC
- | TRBJ1-3 | - | TRBV7-2 | CASSRKGQGNTIYF | TGTGCCAGCAGCCGAAAAGGACAGGGAAACACCATATATTTT
TRBD1 | TRBJ1-1 | - | TRBV6-5 | CASSYEGTGYTEAFF | TGTGCCAGCAGTTACGAGGGGACAGGATACACTGAAGCTTTCTTT
- | TRBJ2-5 | - | TRBV5-3 | CARSPPGEGAQETQYF | TGTGCCAGAAGCCCCCCCGGGGAGGGGGCCCAAGAGACCCAGTACTTC
- | TRBJ2-7 | - | TRBV5-1 | CASTGSYEQYF | TGCGCCAGTACAGGGTCCTACGAGCAGTACTTC
TRBD1 | TRBJ1-2 | - | TRBV7-2 | CASSFRTGDYGYTF | TGTGCCAGCAGCTTTCGGACAGGGGACTATGGCTACACCTTC
- | TRBJ2-4 | - | TRBV6-1 | CASSTPKIAKNIQYF | TGTGCCAGCAGTACACCCAAAATAGCCAAAAACATTCAGTACTTC
TRBD1 | TRBJ1-5 | - | TRBV7-9 | CASSRQGSNQPQHF | TGTGCCAGCAGCCGACAGGGAAGCAATCAGCCCCAGCATTTT